These 14 T cell receptor beta chains were all obtained from the same sample, sequenced in a study of T cells of healthy individuals (dated by TCRdb to between 2018 and 2020). The library was prepared using 5' RACE. Sequencer: Illumina MiSeq. TCRdb redid the processing of the public reads, applying fastp at Q25 and MiXCR, and retained in-frame beta chains. One record per CDR3 amino acid sequence lists the most common genes and DNA. This sample comprises roughly 76,000 distinct CDR3 sequences, roughly 5.1% of them detected only once. Jointly, the top ten make up roughly 7.6% of the sample. Receptor source: a female donor in good health.

This clonotype was detected ten times or more. The rearrangement joins TRBV2 to TRBJ2-5; 7 positions match TRBD1. With 7 bases clipped from V and 9 bases from J, the junction kept 8 bases outside the gene matches. The germline CDR1 and CDR2 sequences are SNHLY and FYNNEI. CDR3 length: 12 amino acids. In DNA, the CDR3 is TGTGCCAGCACTACAGGGCAGGGGGCCCAGTACTTC. It is translated as CASTTGQGAQYF.

This clonotype occurred a few times. This rearrangement joins TRBV6-2 or TRBV6-3 to TRBJ2-7; D might be TRBD2 (6 bases). This CDR3 spans 11 amino acids. Germline V lookup: CDR1 MNHEY, CDR2 SVGEGT. V lost 2 bases and J 7 bases, leaving 6 bases between the germline ends. CDR3 sequence (DNA): TGTGCCAGCAGTTACCGGGGGGAGCAGTACTTC. Translating it yields CASSYRGEQYF.

This clonotype was seen many times. This chain links TRBV29-1 with TRBJ2-7; 10 bases are shared with TRBD1. Unmatched junction bases numbered 6, after V lost 4 bases and J lost 6 bases. In germline, CDR1 is SQVTM, CDR2 ANQGSEA. CDR3 length: 13 amino acids. This CDR3 reads CSVAYRDRGEQYF. The DNA for the CDR3 is TGCAGCGTTGCTTACCGGGACAGGGGCGAGCAGTACTTC.

Notes on this clonotype: At one end, the junction sequence differs from germline, possibly due to a read error. J is TRBJ2-1 and V is TRBV2, with D unresolved. Germline assignment: CDR1 SNHLY and CDR2 FYNNEI. CDR3 length: 14 residues. CDR3 residues: CATSERSLGNEQFF. As DNA, the CDR3 is TGTGCCACCAGTGAACGGTCCCTCGGTAATGAGCAGTTCTTC.

V is TRBV5-5 and J is TRBJ2-7, with D unclear. Trimming cost V 2 bases and J 3 bases, with 12 bases left between them. Germline assignment: CDR1 SGHKS and CDR2 YYEKEE (reference sequence). This CDR3 is built from 14 residues. The CDR3 sequence is CASSFIPGVYEQYF. The CDR3 region has the DNA TGTGCCAGCAGCTTCATCCCAGGAGTCTACGAGCAGTACTTC.

This clonotype has more than one count but fewer than ten. The J gene is TRBJ1-1, the V gene TRBV3-1; D unresolved. This CDR3 has 15 amino acids. Trimming left V 4 bases short and J 4 bases short, with 16 bases between. The germline V gene encodes CDR1 LGHDT and CDR2 YNNKEL (reference sequence). CDR3 protein: CASSLRGLRGTEAFF. The DNA of the CDR3 is TGTGCCAGCAGCCTACGAGGTCTTCGGGGCACTGAAGCTTTCTTT.

This clonotype was picked up a small number of times. The gene calls are TRBV2 and TRBJ1-1; no clear D gene. This CDR3 spans 11 amino acids. V dropped 3 bases and J dropped 1 base, with 0 bases sitting between them. Germline V gives CDR1 SNHLY, CDR2 FYNNEI. CDR3 protein: CASSENTEAFF. In nucleotides, the CDR3 is TGTGCCAGCAGTGAGAACACTGAAGCTTTCTTT.

This clonotype was found a few times. This chain connects TRBV6-1 to TRBJ2-3; weak D call: TRBD1 (6 bases). The CDR3 sequence is 14 residues long. V lost 5 bases and J lost 7, with 16 bases in between. Germline lookup yields CDR1 MNHNS and CDR2 SASEGT. CDR3 amino acids: CASSRPQGTNTQYF. The DNA for the CDR3 is TGTGCCAGCAGTAGACCCCAGGGGACGAATACGCAGTATTTT.

In its sample, this clonotype was seen many times. The chain recombines TRBV6-5 with TRBJ1-5; 9 bases line up with TRBD1. CDR3 size: 17 residues. Losses at the gene ends were 5 bases for V and 7 bases for J; bases not matched to a gene: 15. From germline, CDR1 is MNHEY and CDR2 SVGAGI. As DNA, the CDR3 is TGTGCCAGCAGTCCCGGCGGGGGGACAGGGTTACGGCAGCCCCAGCATTTT. Encoded protein: CASSPGGGTGLRQPQHF.

At least ten counts were recorded for this clonotype. The chain employs TRBV5-1 and TRBJ1-2, with TRBD1 matching over 9 bases. Per the germline V gene, CDR1 is SGHRS and CDR2 is YFSETQ. CDR3 length equals 13 residues. V lost 4 bases, J lost 8 bases, and 6 bases stayed unmatched. As DNA, the CDR3 is TGCGCCAGCAGCCAGGACAGGGGCCGGGGCTACACCTTC. It yields the protein CASSQDRGRGYTF.

The table lists this clonotype with many counts. The chain has TRBV4-2 and TRBJ2-3; 13 bases are shared with TRBD2. Germline values: CDR1 LGHNA, CDR2 YNFKEQ. This CDR3 has 17 amino acids. V dropped 4 bases and J dropped 1; count of bases not matched to a gene: 5. The CDR3 bases are TGTGCCAGCAGCCCACTAGCGGGAGGGCCGGGCACAGATACGCAGTATTTT. Translation: CASSPLAGGPGTDTQYF.

The chain uses TRBV6-2 or TRBV6-3 and TRBJ2-1, with 7 bases aligning to TRBD2. CDR3 size: 13 residues. Trimming cost V 6 bases and J 10 bases; bases outside gene matches: 9. Per germline, CDR1 MNHEY and CDR2 SVGEGT. CDR3 bases: TGTGCCAGCAGGGACGGACTAGTTTTCGAGCAGTTCTTC. It is translated as CASRDGLVFEQFF.

This clonotype has just one count. The chain links TRBV7-6 to TRBJ2-7; possibly TRBD2 for D (5 bases). CDR1 SGHVS and CDR2 FNYEAQ come from the germline V gene. The CDR3 extends over 13 amino acids. Deletions cut 5 bases from V and 4 bases from J, with 12 bases between. The CDR3 spells CASSLYSGYEQYF. The CDR3 DNA is TGTGCCAGCAGCCTCTACAGCGGATACGAGCAGTACTTC.

This clonotype has at least ten counts. The chain joins TRBV5-1 to TRBJ2-4, with unresolved D. The CDR3 is 17 amino acids. With 5 bases removed from V and 0 bases from J, the gap between germline ends came to 18 bases. CDR1 is SGHRS, CDR2 YFSETQ, per germline. CDR3 amino acids: CASSLQITLLAKNIQYF. As DNA, the CDR3 is TGCGCCAGCAGTTTACAGATTACGCTCCTAGCCAAAAACATTCAGTACTTC. Filled out from reference TRBV5-1 and TRBJ2-4, the complete variable domain reads KAGVTQTPRYLIKTRGQQVTLSCSPISGHRSVSWYQQTPGQGLQFLFEYFSETQRNKGNFPGRFSGRQFSNSRSEMNVSTLELGDSALYLCASSLQITLLAKNIQYFGAGTRLSVL.